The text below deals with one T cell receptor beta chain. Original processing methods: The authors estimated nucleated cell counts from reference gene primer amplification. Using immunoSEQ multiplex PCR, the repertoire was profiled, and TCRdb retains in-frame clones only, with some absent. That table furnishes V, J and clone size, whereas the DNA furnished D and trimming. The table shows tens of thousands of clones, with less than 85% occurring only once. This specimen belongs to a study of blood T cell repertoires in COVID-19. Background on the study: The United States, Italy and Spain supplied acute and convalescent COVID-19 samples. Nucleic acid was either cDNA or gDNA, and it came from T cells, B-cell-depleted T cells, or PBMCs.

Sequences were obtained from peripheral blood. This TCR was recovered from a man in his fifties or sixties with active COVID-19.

The CDR3 protein is CASIRTGGSPEQYF. In nucleotides, the CDR3 is TGTGCCAGCATTCGGACAGGGGGATCCCCCGAGCAGTACTTC. The V gene is TRBV6-5, the J gene TRBJ2-7, with 10 nucleotides matching TRBD1. Germline assignment: CDR1 MNHEY and CDR2 SVGAGI. Losses at the gene ends were 7 bases for V and 6 bases for J; bases not matched to a gene: 9. The CDR3 has 14 residues.